The sequence of this T cell receptor (beta chain) was determined in a study of blood T cell repertoires in COVID-19. About the study: Samples of COVID-19 (acute and convalescent) were obtained from the United States, Italy and Spain. T cells, B-cell-depleted T cells, or PBMCs supplied cDNA or gDNA.

V dropped 3 bases and J dropped 0; count of bases not matched to a gene: 2. Germline CDR1 SGHRS, CDR2 YFSETQ. The CDR3 is 17 amino acids. Study processing details: It was from reference gene primer amplification that nucleated cell counts were estimated. Measured with immunoSEQ multiplex PCR; TCRdb has only the in-frame clones, and not every one. V and J calls and clone size are as listed in that table; D and trimming were resolved from the DNA. The table includes roughly 57,000 clones, around 87% detected once. The origin of this receptor is a man aged 55 to 70 with active or convalescent COVID-19. This chain uses TRBV5-1 with TRBJ2-2; 13 nucleotides agree with TRBD2. Sequenced input: peripheral blood. CDR3 coding DNA: TGCGCCAGCAGCTGGACTAGCGGGAGCCCGAACACCGGGGAGCTGTTTTTT. It translates to CASSWTSGSPNTGELFF.